This TCR beta chain was profiled in a study of T-cell memory formation after mild COVID-19. Study information: Largely donor-specific sequence clusters came from a couple of donors.

As for this clonotype: Its specificity is unknown. At one end the junction does not follow the germline gene, possibly because of a read error.

TCR alpha and TCR beta cDNA libraries with sample barcodes and UMIs came from 5'RACE using constant-segment primers. TCRdb re-called the 5' RACE reads through MiXCR, storing one row per CDR3 protein. The data contain about 290,000 distinct CDR3 sequences, more than 15% of them singletons. Germline V gene data show CDR1 as MNHNY and CDR2 as SVGAGI (reference sequence). CDR3 length: 17 amino acids. Whole-study results and caveats: Prior to infection, memory already included some responding clones, suggesting cross-reactive memory joined. Mainly CM and EM harbored the contracting CD4+ clones; mainly EMRA harbored the CD8+ ones.

The J gene is TRBJ1-3, the V gene TRBV6-6; D is unclear. This clonotype was sampled from a man between 18 and 35 years old who had mild COVID-19 (a few samples of this study predate the infection). Cell type and time point are not known. The specimen was PBMCs or a T cell subset sorted from them (not recorded which). For the CDR3, the DNA is TGTGCCAGCAGCTACTCGAGTCCCCGGGGTGACGGAAACACCATATATTTT. It yields the protein CASSYSSPRGDGNTIYF.